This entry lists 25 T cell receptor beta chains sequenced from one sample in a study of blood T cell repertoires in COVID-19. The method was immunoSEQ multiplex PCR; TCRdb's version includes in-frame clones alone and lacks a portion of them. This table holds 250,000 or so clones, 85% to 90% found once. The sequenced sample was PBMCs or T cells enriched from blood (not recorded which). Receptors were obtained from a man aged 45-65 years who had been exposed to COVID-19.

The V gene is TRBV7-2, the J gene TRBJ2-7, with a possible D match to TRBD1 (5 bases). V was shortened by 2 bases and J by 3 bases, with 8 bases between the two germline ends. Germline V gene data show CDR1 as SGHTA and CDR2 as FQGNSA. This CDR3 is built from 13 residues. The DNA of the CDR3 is TGTGCCAGCAGCTTACGGCAGGGCTACGAGCAGTACTTC. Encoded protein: CASSLRQGYEQYF.

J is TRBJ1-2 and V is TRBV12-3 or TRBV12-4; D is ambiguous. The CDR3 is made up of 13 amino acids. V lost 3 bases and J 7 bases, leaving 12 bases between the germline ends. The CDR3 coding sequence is TGTGCCAGCAGTTTTCAGGCCACCTCTGGCTACACCTTC. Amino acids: CASSFQATSGYTF.

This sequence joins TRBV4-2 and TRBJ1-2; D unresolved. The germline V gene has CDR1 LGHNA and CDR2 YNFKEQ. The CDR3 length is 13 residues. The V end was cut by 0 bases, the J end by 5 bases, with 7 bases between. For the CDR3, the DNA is TGTGCCAGCAGCCAAGAGGCCCGATATGGCTACACCTTC. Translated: CASSQEARYGYTF.

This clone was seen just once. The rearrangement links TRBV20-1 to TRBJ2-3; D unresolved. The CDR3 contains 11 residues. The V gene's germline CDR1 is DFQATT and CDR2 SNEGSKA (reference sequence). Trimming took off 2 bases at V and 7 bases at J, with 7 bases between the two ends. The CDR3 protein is CSARNLNTQYF. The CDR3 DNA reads TGCAGTGCTAGAAACTTAAATACGCAGTATTTT.

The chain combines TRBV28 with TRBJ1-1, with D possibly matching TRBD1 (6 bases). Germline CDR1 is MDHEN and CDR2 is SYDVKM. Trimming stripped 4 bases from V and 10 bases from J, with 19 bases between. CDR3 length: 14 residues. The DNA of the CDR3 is TGTGCCAGCAGTTACAGGGTTTGGTTAGGGGGAGCTTTCTTT. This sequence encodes CASSYRVWLGGAFF.

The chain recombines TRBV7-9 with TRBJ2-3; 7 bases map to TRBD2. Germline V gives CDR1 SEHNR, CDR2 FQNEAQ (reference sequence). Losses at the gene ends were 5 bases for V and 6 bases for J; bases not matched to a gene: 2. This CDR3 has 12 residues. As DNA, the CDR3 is TGTGCCAGCAGCAATAGCGGGGATACGCAGTATTTT. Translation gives CASSNSGDTQYF.

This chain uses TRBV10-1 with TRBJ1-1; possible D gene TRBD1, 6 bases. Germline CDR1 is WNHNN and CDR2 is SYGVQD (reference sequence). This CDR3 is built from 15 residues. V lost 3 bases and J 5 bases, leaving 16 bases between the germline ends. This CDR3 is CASSDGTGGMTEAFF. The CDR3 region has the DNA TGCGCCAGCAGTGATGGAACTGGGGGCATGACTGAAGCTTTCTTT.

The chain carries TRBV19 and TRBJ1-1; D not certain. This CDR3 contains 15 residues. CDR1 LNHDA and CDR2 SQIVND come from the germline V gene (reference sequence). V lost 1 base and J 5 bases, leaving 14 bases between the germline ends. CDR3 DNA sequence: TGTGCCAGTAGTATAGCGGTGCGGGTCAGGACTGAAGCTTTCTTT. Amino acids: CASSIAVRVRTEAFF. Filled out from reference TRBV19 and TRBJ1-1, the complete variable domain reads DGGITQSPKYLFRKEGQNVTLSCEQNLNHDAMYWYRQDPGQGLRLIYYSQIVNDFQKGDIAEGYSVSREKKESFPLTVTSAQKNPTAFYLCASSIAVRVRTEAFFGQGTRLTVV.

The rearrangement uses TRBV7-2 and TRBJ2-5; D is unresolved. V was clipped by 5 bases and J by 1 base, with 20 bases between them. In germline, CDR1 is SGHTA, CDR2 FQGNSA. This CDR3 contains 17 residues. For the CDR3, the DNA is TGTGCCAGCAGCCGTCAGTCGTGGGCAGCACTCCAAGAGACCCAGTACTTC. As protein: CASSRQSWAALQETQYF.

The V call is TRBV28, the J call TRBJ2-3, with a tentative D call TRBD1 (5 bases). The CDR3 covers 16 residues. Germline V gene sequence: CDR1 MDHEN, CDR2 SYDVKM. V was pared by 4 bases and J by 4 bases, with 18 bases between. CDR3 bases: TGTGCCAGCAGTTCCTGGGGCCAGAGATCCCCAGATACGCAGTATTTT. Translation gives CASSSWGQRSPDTQYF.

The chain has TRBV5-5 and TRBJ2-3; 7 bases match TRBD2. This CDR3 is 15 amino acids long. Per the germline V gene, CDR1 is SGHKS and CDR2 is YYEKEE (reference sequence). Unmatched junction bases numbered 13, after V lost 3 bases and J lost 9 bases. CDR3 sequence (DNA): TGTGCCAGCAGCTCCGAACCCCGACTAGCAACGACGCAGTATTTT. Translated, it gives CASSSEPRLATTQYF.

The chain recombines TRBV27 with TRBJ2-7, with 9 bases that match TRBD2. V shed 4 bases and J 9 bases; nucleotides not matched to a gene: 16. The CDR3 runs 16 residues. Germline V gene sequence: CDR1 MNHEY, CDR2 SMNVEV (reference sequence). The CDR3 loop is CASSSLAGATYEGQYF. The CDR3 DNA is TGTGCCAGCAGTTCGTTAGCGGGGGCTACCTACGAGGGGCAGTACTTC.

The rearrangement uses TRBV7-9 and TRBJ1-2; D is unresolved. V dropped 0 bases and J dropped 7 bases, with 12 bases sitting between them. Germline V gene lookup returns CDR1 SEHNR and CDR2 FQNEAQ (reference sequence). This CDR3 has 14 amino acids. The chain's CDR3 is CASSLALHHSGYTF. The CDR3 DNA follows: TGTGCCAGCAGCTTAGCGCTTCACCACAGTGGCTACACCTTC. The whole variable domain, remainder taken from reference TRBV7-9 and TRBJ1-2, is DTGVSQNPRHKITKRGQNVTFRCDPISEHNRLYWYRQTLGQGPEFLTYFQNEAQLEKSRLLSDRFSAERPKGSFSTLEIQRTEQGDSAMYLCASSLALHHSGYTFGSGTRLTVV.

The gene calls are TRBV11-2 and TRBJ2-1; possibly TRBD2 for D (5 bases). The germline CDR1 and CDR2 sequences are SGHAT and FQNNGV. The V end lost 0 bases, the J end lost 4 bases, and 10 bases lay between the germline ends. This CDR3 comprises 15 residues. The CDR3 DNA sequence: TGTGCCAGCAGCTTAGATCGACTACCTTACAATGAGCAGTTCTTC. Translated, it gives CASSLDRLPYNEQFF.

As DNA, the CDR3 is TGTGCCAGCAGCTTCCTAACTAGCGTAGAGACCCAGTACTTC. Translated: CASSFLTSVETQYF. This chain uses TRBV5-6 with TRBJ2-5; 7 bases are a match to TRBD2. The CDR3 is 14 residues long. Looked up from germline, CDR1 is SGHDT and CDR2 is YYEEEE. The V segment lost 2 bases and the J segment 4 bases; nucleotides outside the gene matches: 5. Full variable domain (remainder filled in from reference TRBV5-6 and TRBJ2-5): DAGVTQSPTHLIKTRGQQVTLRCSPKSGHDTVSWYQQALGQGPQFIFQYYEEEERQRGNFPDRFSGHQFPNYSSELNVNALLLGDSALYLCASSFLTSVETQYFGPGTRLLVL.

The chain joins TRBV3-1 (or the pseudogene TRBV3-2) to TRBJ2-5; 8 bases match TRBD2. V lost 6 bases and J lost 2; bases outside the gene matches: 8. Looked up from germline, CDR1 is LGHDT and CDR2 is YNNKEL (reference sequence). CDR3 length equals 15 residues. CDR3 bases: TGTGCCAGCAGTTCAACTAGCGGCTCTCAAGAGACCCAGTACTTC. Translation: CASSSTSGSQETQYF.

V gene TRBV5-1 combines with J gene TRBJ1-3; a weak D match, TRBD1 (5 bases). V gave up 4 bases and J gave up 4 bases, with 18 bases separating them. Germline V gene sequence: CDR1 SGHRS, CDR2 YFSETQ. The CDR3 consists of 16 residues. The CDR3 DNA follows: TGCGCCAGCAGCAACCGGGCCGCAGGGCGAGGAAACACCATATATTTT. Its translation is CASSNRAAGRGNTIYF.

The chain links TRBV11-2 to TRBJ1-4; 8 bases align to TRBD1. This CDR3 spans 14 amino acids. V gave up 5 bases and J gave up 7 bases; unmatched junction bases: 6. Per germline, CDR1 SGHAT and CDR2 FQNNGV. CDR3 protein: CASSHRTGFEKLFF. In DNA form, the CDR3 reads TGTGCCAGCAGCCACAGGACAGGGTTTGAAAAACTGTTTTTT.

The CDR3 region is CASSPPTGAGYGYTF. DNA for the CDR3: TGTGCCAGCAGTCCCCCGACAGGGGCGGGGTATGGCTACACCTTC. The V call is TRBV28, the J call TRBJ1-2, with 8 positions matching TRBD1. Germline loops: CDR1 MDHEN, CDR2 SYDVKM. The CDR3 extends over 15 amino acids. Trimming cost V 5 bases and J 5 bases; bases outside gene matches: 10.

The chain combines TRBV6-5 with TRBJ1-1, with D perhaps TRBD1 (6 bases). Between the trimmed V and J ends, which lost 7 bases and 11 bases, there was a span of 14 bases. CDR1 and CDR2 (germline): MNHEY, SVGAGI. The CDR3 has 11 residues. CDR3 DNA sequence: TGTGCCAGCACCTACAACAGGGTCGCTTTCTTT. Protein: CASTYNRVAFF.

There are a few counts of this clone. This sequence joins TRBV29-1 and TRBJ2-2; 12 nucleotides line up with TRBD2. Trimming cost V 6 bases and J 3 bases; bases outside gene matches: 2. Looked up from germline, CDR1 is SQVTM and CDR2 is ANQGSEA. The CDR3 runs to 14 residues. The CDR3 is CSVRLAGDTGELFF. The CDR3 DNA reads TGCAGCGTCCGACTAGCGGGAGACACCGGGGAGCTGTTTTTT.

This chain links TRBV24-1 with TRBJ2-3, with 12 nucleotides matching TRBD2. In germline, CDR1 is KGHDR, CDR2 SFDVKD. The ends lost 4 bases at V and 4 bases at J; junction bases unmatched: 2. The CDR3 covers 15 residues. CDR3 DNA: TGTGCCACCAGTGACACTAGCGGGAGGTCAGATACGCAGTATTTT. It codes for CATSDTSGRSDTQYF.

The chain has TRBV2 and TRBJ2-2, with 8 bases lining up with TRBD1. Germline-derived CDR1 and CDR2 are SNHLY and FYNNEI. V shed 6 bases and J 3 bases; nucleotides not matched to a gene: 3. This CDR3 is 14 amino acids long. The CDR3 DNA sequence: TGTGCCAGCAGGGGACAGGTGTACACCGGGGAGCTGTTTTTT. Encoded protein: CASRGQVYTGELFF.

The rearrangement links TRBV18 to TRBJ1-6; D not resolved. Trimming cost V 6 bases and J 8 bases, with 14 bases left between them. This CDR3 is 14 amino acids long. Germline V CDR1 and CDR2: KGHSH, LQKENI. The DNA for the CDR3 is TGTGCCAGCTCGGGAGGAGGTGGGGATTCACCCCTCCACTTT. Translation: CASSGGGGDSPLHF.

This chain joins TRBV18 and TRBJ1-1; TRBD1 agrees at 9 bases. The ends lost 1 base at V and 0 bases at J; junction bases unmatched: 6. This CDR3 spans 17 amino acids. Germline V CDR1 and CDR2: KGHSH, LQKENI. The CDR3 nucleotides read TGTGCCAGCTCACCACTTGGGACAGGGACTATGAACACTGAAGCTTTCTTT. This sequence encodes CASSPLGTGTMNTEAFF.